Listed below are T cell receptor beta chains from one sample, sequenced in a study of blood T cell repertoires in COVID-19. Clones were read by immunoSEQ multiplex PCR, and TCRdb kept only the in-frame ones, dropping some. The table lists fewer than 250,000 clones, approximately 86% of them singletons. The sequencing sample was made of peripheral blood. Receptor source: a man aged 55 to 69 with acute or convalescent COVID-19. The CDR3 runs from the conserved cysteine through the conserved F or W. A D gene is named only where the DNA matches it firmly. The size entry is marked missing in some rows and otherwise reads once, few, many or a size class.

clone size: -
J gene: TRBJ1-5
D gene: -
V gene: TRBV4-1
CDR3 DNA: TGCGCCAGCAGCTACAACGGGGGGGAACAGCCCCAGCATTTT
CDR3 protein: CASSYNGGEQPQHF

clone size: -
J gene: TRBJ1-5
D gene: TRBD1
V gene: TRBV4-2
CDR3 DNA: TGTGCCAGCAGCCGACAGGGTCGGGAGCAGCCCCAGCATTTT
CDR3 protein: CASSRQGREQPQHF

clone size: -
J gene: TRBJ1-2
D gene: TRBD1
V gene: TRBV5-6
CDR3 DNA: TGTGCCAGCAGCCTGAGGGCCACAGGGGGAAACTATGGCTACACCTTC
CDR3 protein: CASSLRATGGNYGYTF

clone size: -
J gene: TRBJ1-5
D gene: -
V gene: TRBV4-3
CDR3 DNA: TGCGCCAGCAGCCAAGATCTCGGGAATAGCAATCAGCCCCAGCATTTT
CDR3 protein: CASSQDLGNSNQPQHF

clone size: -
J gene: TRBJ2-1
D gene: -
V gene: TRBV20-1
CDR3 DNA: TGCAGTGCGATCCTAGTGGTGGGGCAGTTCTTC
CDR3 protein: CSAILVVGQFF

clone size: -
J gene: TRBJ2-1
D gene: TRBD2
V gene: TRBV7-2
CDR3 DNA: TGTGCCAGCAGCCCCCGGACTAGCGCCCCCAATGAGCAGTTCTTC
CDR3 protein: CASSPRTSAPNEQFF

clone size: -
J gene: TRBJ2-5
D gene: -
V gene: TRBV7-9
CDR3 DNA: TGTGCCAGCAGCTTAGGACTAGGGGGCGTTTGGTGGGAGACCCAGTACTTC
CDR3 protein: CASSLGLGGVWWETQYF

clone size: -
J gene: TRBJ1-5
D gene: TRBD1
V gene: TRBV5-4
CDR3 DNA: TGTGCCAGCAGCTTTGGAGGGACAGGGACCGATCAGCCCCAGCATTTT
CDR3 protein: CASSFGGTGTDQPQHF

clone size: -
J gene: TRBJ1-5
D gene: -
V gene: TRBV2
CDR3 DNA: TGTGCCAGCAGTGAGGGGGGAAGAAATCAGCCCCAGCATTTT
CDR3 protein: CASSEGGRNQPQHF

clone size: once
J gene: TRBJ2-2
D gene: -
V gene: TRBV10-1
CDR3 DNA: TGCGCCAGCACTGCGACTAGGGTCGGGGAGCTGTTTTTT
CDR3 protein: CASTATRVGELFF

clone size: once
J gene: TRBJ2-2
D gene: -
V gene: TRBV27
CDR3 DNA: TGTGCCAGCAGTCCCAGACCACAGGCGGCATTCGGGGAGCTGTTTTTT
CDR3 protein: CASSPRPQAAFGELFF

clone size: -
J gene: TRBJ1-2
D gene: -
V gene: TRBV24-1
CDR3 DNA: TGTGCCACCAGGGAGGAGGGCCCAAACTATGGCTACACCTTC
CDR3 protein: CATREEGPNYGYTF

clone size: -
J gene: TRBJ2-1
D gene: TRBD1
V gene: TRBV2
CDR3 DNA: TGTGCCAGCAGGGACAGGTTTATCTACAATGAGCAGTTCTTC
CDR3 protein: CASRDRFIYNEQFF

clone size: few
J gene: TRBJ1-1
D gene: -
V gene: TRBV19
CDR3 DNA: TGTGCCAGTAGGACTTTCAGGGGAGTGAACACTGAAGCTTTCTTT
CDR3 protein: CASRTFRGVNTEAFF

clone size: -
J gene: TRBJ1-5
D gene: -
V gene: TRBV19
CDR3 DNA: TGTGCCAGTAGTATACGAGGGCGGCCCCAGCATTTT
CDR3 protein: CASSIRGRPQHF

clone size: -
J gene: TRBJ1-5
D gene: -
V gene: TRBV19
CDR3 DNA: TGTGCCAGTAGTGGCCGAGGGGGGGTCGGCAATCAGCCCCAGCATTTT
CDR3 protein: CASSGRGGVGNQPQHF

clone size: -
J gene: TRBJ2-7
D gene: -
V gene: TRBV5-4
CDR3 DNA: TGTGCCAGCAGCCCCTCCACGGGCGGGCGGTCGTACTTC
CDR3 protein: CASSPSTGGRSYF

clone size: -
J gene: TRBJ1-3
D gene: TRBD1
V gene: TRBV27
CDR3 DNA: TGTGCCAGCAGGGCTGAGACAGGGGGCATCTCTGGAAACACCATATATTTT
CDR3 protein: CASRAETGGISGNTIYF

clone size: -
J gene: TRBJ2-5
D gene: -
V gene: TRBV6-6
CDR3 DNA: TGTGCCAGCAGTTACTCAGGAGGGCGCCAAGAGACCCAGTACTTC
CDR3 protein: CASSYSGGRQETQYF

clone size: -
J gene: TRBJ2-2
D gene: -
V gene: TRBV10-1
CDR3 DNA: TGCGCCAGCAGTGAATCAGGGGCAAACACCGGGGAGCTGTTTTTT
CDR3 protein: CASSESGANTGELFF

clone size: -
J gene: TRBJ2-1
D gene: -
V gene: TRBV2
CDR3 DNA: TGTGCCAGCAGTTCCCTTGGGGGGACCTACAATGAGCAGTTCTTC
CDR3 protein: CASSSLGGTYNEQFF

clone size: -
J gene: TRBJ2-3
D gene: -
V gene: TRBV9
CDR3 DNA: TGTGCCAGCAGCGTTAGACATACCACAGATACGCAGTATTTT
CDR3 protein: CASSVRHTTDTQYF

clone size: -
J gene: TRBJ2-1
D gene: TRBD2
V gene: TRBV27
CDR3 DNA: TGTGCCACATCCCGGGGGGGAGCCTACAATGAGCAGTTCTTC
CDR3 protein: CATSRGGAYNEQFF

clone size: few
J gene: TRBJ1-2
D gene: TRBD1
V gene: TRBV7-9
CDR3 DNA: TGTGCCAGCAGCTTAGCTGGGGGGAGGGACAGGGATGACTATGGCTACACCTTC
CDR3 protein: CASSLAGGRDRDDYGYTF

clone size: -
J gene: TRBJ2-1
D gene: TRBD2
V gene: TRBV6-5
CDR3 DNA: TGTGCCAGCAGTTACTCGACTAGCGGGGGGAGGAATGAGCAGTTCTTC
CDR3 protein: CASSYSTSGGRNEQFF

clone size: -
J gene: TRBJ2-1
D gene: TRBD1
V gene: TRBV5-1
CDR3 DNA: TGCGCCAGCAGCTTGGCCGGGACAGGGGTGGATGAGCAGTTCTTC
CDR3 protein: CASSLAGTGVDEQFF

clone size: -
J gene: TRBJ2-5
D gene: -
V gene: TRBV4-1
CDR3 DNA: TGCGCCAGCAGCCACGGTCAACCGGGGGCGGGGGAGGAGACCCAGTACTTC
CDR3 protein: CASSHGQPGAGEETQYF

clone size: -
J gene: TRBJ1-5
D gene: -
V gene: TRBV6-5
CDR3 DNA: TGTGCCAGCAGTCCCCAAGCAGGTCAGCCCCAGCATTTT
CDR3 protein: CASSPQAGQPQHF

clone size: -
J gene: TRBJ1-2
D gene: -
V gene: TRBV29-1
CDR3 DNA: TGCAGCGTTTCCTACGACAGGATCTATGGCTACACCTTC
CDR3 protein: CSVSYDRIYGYTF

clone size: -
J gene: TRBJ1-4
D gene: -
V gene: TRBV28
CDR3 DNA: TGTGCCAGCAGTTTCGGGGGAACAACTAATGAAAAACTGTTTTTT
CDR3 protein: CASSFGGTTNEKLFF

clone size: -
J gene: TRBJ1-5
D gene: -
V gene: TRBV30
CDR3 DNA: TGTGCCTGGAGAGGCAGGGCCGGGAATCAGCCCCAGCATTTT
CDR3 protein: CAWRGRAGNQPQHF

clone size: -
J gene: TRBJ2-5
D gene: -
V gene: TRBV6-2/TRBV6-3
CDR3 DNA: TGTGCCAGCAGTTACTCGAGCTTTCCTTCAGAGACCCAGTACTTC
CDR3 protein: CASSYSSFPSETQYF

clone size: once
J gene: TRBJ1-1
D gene: TRBD1
V gene: TRBV5-1
CDR3 DNA: TGCGCCAGCAGCCCGACAGGGCGGACTGAAGCTTTCTTT
CDR3 protein: CASSPTGRTEAFF

clone size: -
J gene: TRBJ2-7
D gene: -
V gene: TRBV6-5
CDR3 DNA: TGTGCCAGCAACCCCAGCGCCCCGACCTACGAGCAGTACTTC
CDR3 protein: CASNPSAPTYEQYF

clone size: -
J gene: TRBJ1-3
D gene: TRBD1
V gene: TRBV29-1
CDR3 DNA: TGCAGCGTTGGGGACAGGGTTGGCTCTGGAAACACCATATATTTT
CDR3 protein: CSVGDRVGSGNTIYF

clone size: -
J gene: TRBJ2-5
D gene: -
V gene: TRBV27
CDR3 DNA: TGTGCCAGCACTTCTCTGGGGGTTGGACAGCAAGAGACCCAGTACTTC
CDR3 protein: CASTSLGVGQQETQYF

clone size: -
J gene: TRBJ1-2
D gene: -
V gene: TRBV19
CDR3 DNA: TGTGCCAGTAGTTCTGTCGGTAACTATGGCTACACCTTC
CDR3 protein: CASSSVGNYGYTF

clone size: few
J gene: TRBJ2-7
D gene: -
V gene: TRBV7-2
CDR3 DNA: TGTGCCAGCAGCGGCCTCGGGGGGCTCTACGAGCAGTACTTC
CDR3 protein: CASSGLGGLYEQYF

clone size: -
J gene: TRBJ2-7
D gene: -
V gene: TRBV28
CDR3 DNA: TGTGCCAGCAGTCCCCCCTCGGGGTACGTTGAGCAGTACTTC
CDR3 protein: CASSPPSGYVEQYF

clone size: few
J gene: TRBJ1-2
D gene: TRBD1
V gene: TRBV19
CDR3 DNA: TGTGCCAGTAGTAAGCCCGCCAGGGGGAATGGCTACACCTTC
CDR3 protein: CASSKPARGNGYTF

clone size: -
J gene: TRBJ1-3
D gene: -
V gene: TRBV19
CDR3 DNA: TGTGCCAGTAGCCCTCTCGTCCCGGCTGGAAACACCATATATTTT
CDR3 protein: CASSPLVPAGNTIYF

clone size: -
J gene: TRBJ1-2
D gene: -
V gene: TRBV29-1
CDR3 DNA: TGCAGCGTTGAAGAACAGGGATATGGGTATGGCTACACCTTC
CDR3 protein: CSVEEQGYGYGYTF

clone size: -
J gene: TRBJ1-6
D gene: -
V gene: TRBV5-4
CDR3 DNA: TGTGCCAGCAGCACGGGGGTCTATAATTCACCCCTCCACTTT
CDR3 protein: CASSTGVYNSPLHF

clone size: -
J gene: TRBJ1-4
D gene: TRBD1
V gene: TRBV5-1
CDR3 DNA: TGCGCCAGCAGCTCGGGGGACAGCGAGCTTAATGAAAAACTGTTTTTT
CDR3 protein: CASSSGDSELNEKLFF

clone size: once
J gene: TRBJ2-7
D gene: -
V gene: TRBV27
CDR3 DNA: TGTGCCACCAGGGCGGGGCAGGTAGTCTACGAGCAGTACTTC
CDR3 protein: CATRAGQVVYEQYF

clone size: -
J gene: TRBJ2-3
D gene: TRBD1
V gene: TRBV18
CDR3 DNA: TGTGCCAGCTCACCATACGAGGACAGGGTAGTATTGTATTTT
CDR3 protein: CASSPYEDRVVLYF

clone size: -
J gene: TRBJ1-2
D gene: -
V gene: TRBV14
CDR3 DNA: TGTGCCAGCAGCCAAGATTATTACAGTGACGGCTACACCTTC
CDR3 protein: CASSQDYYSDGYTF

clone size: many
J gene: TRBJ1-2
D gene: TRBD1
V gene: TRBV5-5
CDR3 DNA: TGTGCCAGCAGCTTGAGCGCAGGGGGCGTCTATGGCTACACCTTC
CDR3 protein: CASSLSAGGVYGYTF